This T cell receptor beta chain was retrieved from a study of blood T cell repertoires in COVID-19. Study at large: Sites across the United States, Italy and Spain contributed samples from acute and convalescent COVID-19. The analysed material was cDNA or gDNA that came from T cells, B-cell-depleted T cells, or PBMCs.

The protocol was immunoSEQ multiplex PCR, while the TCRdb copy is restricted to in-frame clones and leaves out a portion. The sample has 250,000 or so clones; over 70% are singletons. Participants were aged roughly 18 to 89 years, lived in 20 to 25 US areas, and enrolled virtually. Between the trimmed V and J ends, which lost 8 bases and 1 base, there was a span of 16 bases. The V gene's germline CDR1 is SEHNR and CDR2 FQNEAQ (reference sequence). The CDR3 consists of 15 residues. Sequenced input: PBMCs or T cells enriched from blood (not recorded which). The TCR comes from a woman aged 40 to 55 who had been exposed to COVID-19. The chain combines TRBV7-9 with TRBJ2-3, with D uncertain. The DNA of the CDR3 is TGTGCCAGCCTAGGAGTCGGAAAAGGCACAGATACGCAGTATTTT. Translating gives CASLGVGKGTDTQYF.